Below are 17 T cell receptor beta chains sequenced from a single sample in a study of blood T cell repertoires in COVID-19. Sequencing was performed with immunoSEQ multiplex PCR; in TCRdb, only in-frame clones are kept and a portion is missing. Of 200,000 to 300,000 clones in the sample, 65% to 90% were seen once. Sequenced material: peripheral blood. These receptors were taken from a man younger than 45 with active or convalescent COVID-19.

This chain connects TRBV19 to TRBJ1-2; weak D call: TRBD1 (6 bases). Germline V gene sequence: CDR1 LNHDA, CDR2 SQIVND (reference sequence). The CDR3 spans 14 residues. Trimming stripped 6 bases from V and 4 bases from J, with 15 bases between. CDR3 region: CASRRDTSFYGYTF. The CDR3 bases are TGTGCCAGTAGAAGGGACACCTCTTTCTATGGCTACACCTTC.

The chain combines TRBV29-1 with TRBJ2-7; D is uncertain. Trimming left V 4 bases short and J 3 bases short, with 7 bases between. CDR1 and CDR2 (germline): SQVTM, ANQGSEA. This CDR3 region has 11 residues. The CDR3 sequence: CSVVYYYEQYF. The CDR3 DNA is TGCAGCGTTGTGTACTACTACGAGCAGTACTTC.

The gene calls are TRBV5-1 and TRBJ1-1; D is perhaps TRBD1 (6 bases). V lost 0 bases and J 0 bases, leaving 15 bases between the germline ends. The CDR3 is 17 amino acids. The germline V gene encodes CDR1 SGHRS and CDR2 YFSETQ. This CDR3 is CASSLDFGGLVNTEAFF. The CDR3, as DNA: TGCGCCAGCAGCTTGGACTTCGGGGGGCTGGTGAACACTGAAGCTTTCTTT.

The genes are TRBV6-6 and TRBJ2-1, with 9 bases aligning to TRBD1. CDR1 and CDR2 from the germline V gene are MNHNY and SVGAGI (reference sequence). This CDR3 has 15 residues. V trimming: 0 bases; J trimming: 4 bases; junction bases outside the gene matches: 1. The chain's CDR3 is CASSYSTGGYNEQFF. The CDR3 bases are TGTGCCAGCAGTTACTCGACAGGGGGGTACAATGAGCAGTTCTTC.

This clone was detected only a few times. The J gene is TRBJ2-7, the V gene TRBV15, with a tentative D call TRBD1 (5 bases). Germline V gene sequence: CDR1 LNHNV, CDR2 YYDKDF (reference sequence). Trimming stripped 5 bases from V and 2 bases from J, with 13 bases between. The CDR3 loop spans 14 amino acids. The CDR3 loop reads CATSPSTETYEQYF. Here the CDR3 DNA reads TGTGCCACCAGCCCTTCGACAGAGACCTACGAGCAGTACTTC.

The chain recombines TRBV30 with TRBJ1-2; 11 nucleotides agree with TRBD1. The germline CDR1 and CDR2 sequences are GTSNPN and SVGIG (reference sequence). The CDR3 length is 12 residues. The V and J ends lost 3 bases and 8 bases, in that order; junction bases with no gene match: 2. The CDR3 loop is CAWSGTGGGYTF. The CDR3 DNA reads TGTGCCTGGAGCGGGACAGGGGGGGGCTACACCTTC.

The chain carries TRBV27 and TRBJ1-1; D is ambiguous. Germline V gives CDR1 MNHEY, CDR2 SMNVEV (reference sequence). The V end lost 2 bases, the J end lost 1 base, and 11 bases lay between the germline ends. The CDR3 length is 15 residues. CDR3 DNA: TGTGCCAGCAGTTTAGCTCAGGCCTCGAACACTGAAGCTTTCTTT. This translates into CASSLAQASNTEAFF.

The V gene is TRBV6-2 or TRBV6-3, the J gene TRBJ2-1, with 8 nucleotides matching TRBD2. The germline CDR1 and CDR2 sequences are MNHEY and SVGEGT. With 7 bases clipped from V and 7 bases from J, the junction kept 15 bases outside the gene matches. This CDR3 comprises 16 residues. CDR3 in amino acids: CASTPRGAGDGNEQFF. The CDR3 DNA reads as TGTGCCAGCACCCCTAGGGGAGCGGGGGATGGGAATGAGCAGTTCTTC.

The rearrangement joins TRBV2 to TRBJ1-2, with 9 bases fitting TRBD1. CDR1 and CDR2 from the germline V gene are SNHLY and FYNNEI. This CDR3 contains 13 residues. V lost 7 bases, J lost 8 bases, and 8 bases stayed unmatched. The CDR3, as DNA: TGTGCCAGCAAATGGACAGGGGATGAAGGCTACACCTTC. This gives the protein CASKWTGDEGYTF.

The chain combines TRBV4-1 with TRBJ2-1; D possibly corresponds to TRBD1 (5 bases). The germline V and J ends were trimmed by 3 bases and 1 base, with 10 bases remaining between them. The CDR3 contains 15 residues. Germline CDR1 and CDR2: MGHRA and YSYEKL. The CDR3 nucleotides are TGCGCCAGCAGCCAGAGCAGGGATTCCTACAATGAGCAGTTCTTC. Protein sequence: CASSQSRDSYNEQFF.

Points on this clone: One end of the junction fails to match germline, which may point to a read error. This rearrangement joins TRBV12-3 or TRBV12-4 to TRBJ1-3; D is ambiguous. This CDR3 contains 12 residues. This CDR3 is CASQSLGDTIYF. CDR3 DNA: TGTGCCAGCCAGTCACTTGGAGACACCATATATTTT.

Comments on this clone: This sample also contains other DNA sequences that code for the same CDR3. The rearrangement links TRBV30 to TRBJ2-7; TRBD1 is a possible D gene (7 bases). The CDR3 covers 13 residues. The V end was cut by 1 base, the J end by 3 bases, with 10 bases between. CDR1 is GTSNPN, CDR2 SVGIG, per germline (reference sequence). The CDR3 nucleotides read TGTGCCTGGAGTGGTCAGGGGGGCTACGAGCAGTACTTC. Translated, it gives CAWSGQGGYEQYF.

The gene calls are TRBV23-1 and TRBJ2-3; weak D call: TRBD1 (5 bases). TRBV23-1 is annotated as an ORF whose role is uncertain. The CDR3 consists of 15 residues. Trimming stripped 4 bases from V and 2 bases from J, with 13 bases between. CDR3 sequence: CASSPQGGVTDTQYF. CDR3 bases: TGCGCCAGCAGTCCCCAGGGTGGGGTCACAGATACGCAGTATTTT.

The genes are TRBV20-1 and TRBJ2-7; 12 bases agree with TRBD2. Per germline, CDR1 DFQATT and CDR2 SNEGSKA (reference sequence). The CDR3 extends over 13 amino acids. The V and J ends lost 3 bases and 6 bases, in that order; junction bases with no gene match: 3. For the CDR3, the DNA is TGCAGTGCTAGTACTAGCGGGGGGTCCGAGCAGTACTTC. Encoded protein: CSASTSGGSEQYF.

The chain joins TRBV5-1 to TRBJ2-2; TRBD2 is a possible D gene (5 bases). V lost 4 bases and J lost 2, with 18 bases in between. The germline V gene has CDR1 SGHRS and CDR2 YFSETQ. The CDR3 totals 17 residues. The CDR3 sequence is CASSGGYSTTNTGELFF. The CDR3 bases are TGCGCCAGCAGCGGAGGTTATTCTACAACCAACACCGGGGAGCTGTTTTTT.

This rearrangement joins TRBV10-3 to TRBJ2-4; a weak D match, TRBD1 (6 bases). CDR1 and CDR2 (germline): ENHRY, SYGVKD. V shed 2 bases and J shed 0 bases, with 11 bases lying between them. This CDR3 has 16 amino acids. CDR3 residues: CAISEGDTLAKNIQYF. The CDR3 coding sequence is TGTGCCATCAGTGAGGGGGACACACTAGCCAAAAACATTCAGTACTTC.

The J gene is TRBJ2-6, the V gene TRBV5-1, with D possibly being TRBD1 (5 bases). Trimming took off 0 bases at V and 4 bases at J, with 5 bases between the two ends. In germline, CDR1 is SGHRS, CDR2 YFSETQ. The CDR3 is 14 residues long. In DNA, the CDR3 is TGCGCCAGCAGCTTGGCAGGGGGGGCCAACGTCCTGACTTTC. Amino acids: CASSLAGGANVLTF.